This T cell receptor (beta chain) was sequenced during a study of CD8+ T cells in alopecia areata. The treatment: oral pan-JAK inhibitor, 5-10 mg twice daily. Isolated RNA was reverse transcribed into cDNA used as the sequencing template. The table came from immunoSEQ multiplex PCR; TCRdb's copy has only in-frame clones and leaves some out. In the table there are approximately 180,000 clones, approximately 52% of which are singletons. The germline V gene has CDR1 SQVTM and CDR2 ANQGSEA. The CDR3 is 15 residues long. The V segment lost 3 bases and the J segment 8 bases; nucleotides outside the gene matches: 9.

The TCR originated in a human donor with alopecia areata. The gene calls are TRBV29-1 and TRBJ1-4, with 10 nucleotides matching TRBD1. The sample was CD4+ T cells sorted from blood, taken at approximately week 61, from a patient treated with tofacitinib. CDR3: CSVDAPGQGREKLFF. In DNA form, the CDR3 reads TGCAGCGTTGATGCCCCGGGACAGGGGCGGGAAAAACTGTTTTTT.